Listed here are 28 T cell receptor beta chains from one sample, sequenced in a study of shared clonotypes between healthy human individuals. Here immunoSEQ multiplex PCR was the method, and the copy in TCRdb shows in-frame clones only, minus some. The profile covers over 2 million clones, with roughly 96% appearing a single time and 0.13% taken by the ten largest. Sequenced: naive CD4+ T cells sorted from blood. This sample's subset: CD45RA+ positively selected. All receptors come from a man aged 18 to 29 in good health.

DNA for the CDR3: TGTGCCTGGTGTCGACAGTACACTGAAGCTTTCTTT. Protein sequence: CAWCRQYTEAFF. This chain links TRBV30 with TRBJ1-1, with D possibly matching TRBD1 (5 bases). Deletions cut 5 bases from V and 3 bases from J, with 10 bases between. This CDR3 contains 12 residues. Germline CDR1 reads GTSNPN; CDR2 reads SVGIG (reference sequence). Full variable domain (outside the CDR3, taken from reference TRBV30 and TRBJ1-1): SQTIHQWPATLVQPVGSPLSLECTVEGTSNPNLYWYRQAAGRGLQLLFYSVGIGQISSEVPQNLSASRPQDRQFILSSKKLLLSDSGFYLCAWCRQYTEAFFGQGTRLTVV.

The rearrangement links TRBV7-2 to TRBJ2-3, with 9 nucleotides matching TRBD1. Germline CDR1 and CDR2: SGHTA and FQGNSA. The CDR3 consists of 15 residues. Trimming cost V 5 bases and J 5 bases; bases outside gene matches: 8. The CDR3 DNA sequence: TGTGCCAGCAGCACCCAACAGGGGGCGAGAGATACGCAGTATTTT. It is translated as CASSTQQGARDTQYF.

This chain uses TRBV30 with TRBJ1-2; 7 bases agree with TRBD1. The CDR3 extends over 14 amino acids. V lost 2 bases to trimming and J lost 6 bases; unmatched junction nucleotides: 9. The germline V gene encodes CDR1 GTSNPN and CDR2 SVGIG (reference sequence). The CDR3 is CAWSRDSPSNGYTF. The CDR3, as DNA: TGTGCCTGGAGTCGGGACAGCCCTTCGAATGGCTACACCTTC.

The table lists this clone with a count of one. The chain carries TRBV4-2 and TRBJ2-3; 9 bases align to TRBD2. This CDR3 has 17 amino acids. V lost 3 bases to trimming and J lost 0 bases; unmatched junction nucleotides: 7. Germline loops: CDR1 LGHNA, CDR2 YNFKEQ. CDR3: CASSQERGASSTDTQYF. The CDR3 coding sequence is TGTGCCAGCAGCCAGGAGCGGGGGGCCTCTAGCACAGATACGCAGTATTTT.

This chain links TRBV30 with TRBJ2-7; 9 nucleotides line up with TRBD1. Germline-derived CDR1 and CDR2 are GTSNPN and SVGIG (reference sequence). This CDR3 is built from 13 residues. V trimming: 4 bases; J trimming: 1 base; junction bases outside the gene matches: 2. The CDR3 loop is CAWKTGGSYEQYF. CDR3 DNA: TGTGCCTGGAAGACAGGGGGATCCTACGAGCAGTACTTC.

As regards this clone: This specimen includes other DNA sequences encoding the same CDR3. As DNA, the CDR3 is TGCGCCAGCAGTAGGACTAGCGGGAGCTGGGACAATGAGCAGTTCTTC. Translation gives CASSRTSGSWDNEQFF. The chain has TRBV5-1 and TRBJ2-1, with 13 bases aligning to TRBD2. V shed 5 bases, J shed 5 bases, and the junction held 7 bases outside the gene matches. Germline lookup yields CDR1 SGHRS and CDR2 YFSETQ. CDR3 length: 16 amino acids.

J is TRBJ2-7 and V is TRBV28; 8 nucleotides align to TRBD1. The CDR3 is made up of 14 amino acids. V was pared by 2 bases and J by 5 bases, with 5 bases of the junction left unmatched. Germline V gene sequence: CDR1 MDHEN, CDR2 SYDVKM. This CDR3 reads CASSLGQGTDEQYF. The CDR3 DNA sequence: TGTGCCAGCAGTTTAGGACAGGGTACGGACGAGCAGTACTTC.

The chain joins TRBV7-2 to TRBJ2-7; D is possibly TRBD2 (7 bases). This CDR3 is 14 amino acids long. Germline V gene lookup returns CDR1 SGHTA and CDR2 FQGNSA. V lost 4 bases and J 2 bases, leaving 12 bases between the germline ends. CDR3 loop: CASSWGGSAYEQYF. The CDR3 bases are TGTGCCAGCAGCTGGGGGGGCTCCGCCTACGAGCAGTACTTC.

This chain connects TRBV6-5 to TRBJ2-7; D might be TRBD2 (7 bases). This CDR3 region has 14 residues. Trimming removed 6 bases at V and 2 bases at J, with 14 bases between. Germline lookup yields CDR1 MNHEY and CDR2 SVGAGI. CDR3 sequence: CASRGRGGTYEQYF. In DNA form, the CDR3 reads TGTGCCAGCAGGGGGAGGGGGGGTACCTACGAGCAGTACTTC.

J is TRBJ2-1 and V is TRBV30; 11 bases align to TRBD1. V gave up 4 bases and J gave up 0 bases; unmatched junction bases: 2. This CDR3 has 15 residues. Germline V CDR1 and CDR2: GTSNPN, SVGIG (reference sequence). CDR3 bases: TGTGCCTGGAAAGGGACAGGGGGCTCCTACAATGAGCAGTTCTTC. Translating it yields CAWKGTGGSYNEQFF.

CDR3 sequence: CASSLVLAGYYEQYF. The CDR3 DNA sequence: TGTGCCAGCAGCTTAGTACTAGCGGGATACTACGAGCAGTACTTC. The rearrangement links TRBV11-2 to TRBJ2-7, with 10 positions matching TRBD2. The CDR3 totals 15 residues. Germline values: CDR1 SGHAT, CDR2 FQNNGV. The trim removed 1 base at V and 3 bases at J, leaving 3 bases unmatched. The whole variable domain, remainder taken from reference TRBV11-2 and TRBJ2-7, is EAGVAQSPRYKIIEKRQSVAFWCNPISGHATLYWYQQILGQGPKLLIQFQNNGVVDDSQLPKDRFSAERLKGVDSTLKIQPAKLEDSAVYLCASSLVLAGYYEQYFGPGTRLTVT.

This clone has only one observation. CDR3 nucleotides: TGTGCCAGCAGTTACTCGATCGGCGGCAGGGGCTTTTGGCAGTATTTT. Its protein is CASSYSIGGRGFWQYF. The chain employs TRBV6-5 and TRBJ2-3; tentatively, D is TRBD1 (6 bases). The CDR3 has 16 residues. Germline V lookup: CDR1 MNHEY, CDR2 SVGAGI. The V end was cut by 0 bases, the J end by 11 bases, with 21 bases between.

The CDR3 DNA reads as TGTGCCAGCAGCTTAGTTGAGACAGGATCCTACGAGCAGTACTTC. Its protein is CASSLVETGSYEQYF. This chain links TRBV7-8 with TRBJ2-7, with D perhaps TRBD1 (6 bases). The CDR3 sequence is 15 residues long. Germline CDR1 reads SGHVS; CDR2 reads FQNEAQ. V was trimmed by 1 base and J by 1 base, leaving 11 bases between them. The full variable domain, its missing parts supplied by reference TRBV7-8 and TRBJ2-7, is GAGVSQSPRYKVAKRGQDVALRCDPISGHVSLFWYQQALGQGPEFLTYFQNEAQLDKSGLPSDRFFAERPEGSVSTLKIQRTQQEDSAVYLCASSLVETGSYEQYFGPGTRLTVT.

The chain links TRBV5-6 to TRBJ2-7; 9 bases align to TRBD2. Germline lookup yields CDR1 SGHDT and CDR2 YYEEEE. The CDR3 length is 16 residues. V dropped 1 base and J dropped 5; count of bases not matched to a gene: 10. CDR3: CASSLLGSGSSHEQYF. CDR3 nucleotide sequence: TGTGCCAGCAGCTTGCTCGGTAGCGGGAGTTCGCACGAGCAGTACTTC.

This clone appeared many times. The same CDR3 arises from other DNA sequences in this sample as well. V and J are TRBV19 and TRBJ1-6, with 7 bases identical to TRBD1. Germline V lookup: CDR1 LNHDA, CDR2 SQIVND (reference sequence). This CDR3 is 13 amino acids long. Trimming cost V 7 bases and J 10 bases; bases outside gene matches: 7. The CDR3 region is CASKLQGQSPLHF. The CDR3 DNA follows: TGTGCCAGTAAACTACAGGGGCAGTCACCCCTCCACTTT.

This rearrangement joins TRBV28 to TRBJ2-3; D could derive from TRBD1 or TRBD2 (6 bases each). The ends were cut back, 5 bases at V and 4 bases at J, with 16 bases in the middle. CDR1 and CDR2 (germline): MDHEN, SYDVKM. The CDR3 covers 15 residues. This CDR3 reads CASSLGGGRADTQYF. CDR3 in DNA: TGTGCCAGCAGTCTAGGTGGGGGGCGGGCAGATACGCAGTATTTT.

V usage is TRBV10-3 and J usage is TRBJ2-6; no reliable D call. Trimming took off 7 bases at V and 0 bases at J, with 13 bases between the two ends. This CDR3 comprises 16 residues. Per the germline V gene, CDR1 is ENHRY and CDR2 is SYGVKD. The CDR3 bases are TGTGCCATCAAGGGCAGCGAAATCTCTGGGGCCAACGTCCTGACTTTC. This sequence encodes CAIKGSEISGANVLTF.

The genes are TRBV19 and TRBJ1-5; no clear D gene. Trimming removed 3 bases from V and 6 bases from J, with 12 bases in between. The CDR3 sequence is 14 residues long. Per germline, CDR1 LNHDA and CDR2 SQIVND (reference sequence). CDR3 region: CASSIPGVSQPQHF. CDR3 DNA: TGTGCCAGTAGTATCCCCGGGGTCAGTCAGCCCCAGCATTTT.

The V call is TRBV20-1, the J call TRBJ2-1; D call uncertain. Trimming took 2 bases from V and 8 from J, leaving 7 bases between them. CDR3 size: 11 residues. Germline CDR1 reads DFQATT; CDR2 reads SNEGSKA (reference sequence). The CDR3 here is CSARRQYEQFF. The CDR3 nucleotides are TGCAGTGCTAGAAGGCAATATGAGCAGTTCTTC.

The chain recombines TRBV13 with TRBJ2-2, with D uncertain. V was shortened by 1 base and J by 3 bases, with 3 bases between the two germline ends. The CDR3 sequence is 13 residues long. Germline CDR1 and CDR2: PRHDT and FYEKMQ (reference sequence). CDR3 sequence: CASSLAHTGELFF. DNA of the CDR3: TGTGCCAGCAGCTTAGCACACACCGGGGAGCTGTTTTTT.

The chain combines TRBV9 with TRBJ2-3; no clear D gene. Germline V CDR1 and CDR2: SGDLS, YYNGEE. Trimming stripped 8 bases from V and 2 bases from J, with 9 bases between. The CDR3 has 12 amino acids. CDR3 in DNA: TGTGCCAGTAATAGAGTCACAGATACGCAGTATTTT. Translation: CASNRVTDTQYF.

The chain combines TRBV11-3 with TRBJ2-2; possible D gene TRBD2, 6 bases. V was pared by 1 base and J by 2 bases, with 11 bases between. CDR1 SGHNT and CDR2 YENEEA come from the germline V gene. This CDR3 has 16 residues. This CDR3 is CASSLVGGSNTGELFF. CDR3 in DNA: TGTGCCAGCAGCTTAGTGGGGGGTTCCAACACCGGGGAGCTGTTTTTT.

CDR3 coding DNA: TGTGCCAGCAGCGCCCAGACAGGGGATGGCTACACCTTC. This translates into CASSAQTGDGYTF. The chain is built from TRBV7-9 and TRBJ1-2; TRBD1 matches at 8 bases. Germline values: CDR1 SEHNR, CDR2 FQNEAQ (reference sequence). The V and J ends lost 5 bases and 6 bases, in that order; junction bases with no gene match: 5. The CDR3 covers 13 residues. Full variable domain (outside the CDR3, taken from reference TRBV7-9 and TRBJ1-2): DTGVSQNPRHKITKRGQNVTFRCDPISEHNRLYWYRQTLGQGPEFLTYFQNEAQLEKSRLLSDRFSAERPKGSFSTLEIQRTEQGDSAMYLCASSAQTGDGYTFGSGTRLTVV.

This clone was found many times. In the same sample, other DNA sequences code for this CDR3. This chain links TRBV20-1 with TRBJ2-7; D is undetermined. Germline assignment: CDR1 DFQATT and CDR2 SNEGSKA (reference sequence). The CDR3 is 11 residues long. V shed 3 bases and J shed 6 bases, with 9 bases lying between them. The CDR3 loop reads CSASRDGEQYF. Here the CDR3 DNA reads TGCAGTGCTAGTAGGGATGGCGAGCAGTACTTC.

The V gene is TRBV6-5, the J gene TRBJ1-5; possibly TRBD1 for D (6 bases). Germline CDR1 is MNHEY and CDR2 is SVGAGI. CDR3 length: 15 amino acids. Trimming took off 6 bases at V and 7 bases at J, with 19 bases between the two ends. CDR3 protein: CASSPKPGARQPQHF. The CDR3 DNA sequence: TGTGCCAGCAGCCCGAAGCCGGGGGCGAGGCAGCCCCAGCATTTT.

This chain links TRBV11-2 with TRBJ2-7; D perhaps matches TRBD2 (5 bases). V lost 5 bases to trimming and J lost 4 bases, with 18 bases between them. The CDR3 is 15 residues long. Germline V lookup: CDR1 SGHAT, CDR2 FQNNGV. In DNA form, the CDR3 reads TGTGCCAGCAGCACGCGGACTGGAAAGTTGTACGAGCAGTACTTC. It translates to CASSTRTGKLYEQYF. Filled out from reference TRBV11-2 and TRBJ2-7, the complete variable domain reads EAGVAQSPRYKIIEKRQSVAFWCNPISGHATLYWYQQILGQGPKLLIQFQNNGVVDDSQLPKDRFSAERLKGVDSTLKIQPAKLEDSAVYLCASSTRTGKLYEQYFGPGTRLTVT.

This chain links TRBV5-6 with TRBJ1-6; tentative D call: TRBD1 (5 bases). Between the trimmed V and J ends, which lost 0 bases and 3 bases, there was a span of 7 bases. The CDR3 consists of 15 residues. Germline V lookup: CDR1 SGHDT, CDR2 YYEEEE. The CDR3 protein is CASSLVQVYNSPLHF. CDR3 nucleotide sequence: TGTGCCAGCAGCTTGGTACAGGTCTATAATTCACCCCTCCACTTT.

This sequence joins TRBV11-2 and TRBJ2-7, with D maybe TRBD2 (6 bases). V was trimmed by 3 bases and J by 0 bases, leaving 12 bases between them. Germline V gene sequence: CDR1 SGHAT, CDR2 FQNNGV. CDR3 size: 15 residues. This CDR3 reads CASSFGGISSYEQYF. CDR3 DNA sequence: TGTGCCAGCAGCTTCGGAGGGATTAGCTCCTACGAGCAGTACTTC.